This TCR beta chain was identified in a study of prognosis after radiotherapy for stage I lung cancer. As for the study in general: None of the patients had concurrent treatment alongside stereotactic body radiotherapy.

This clonotype came up many times. Researchers used two-round multiplex PCR to amplify TCR beta CDR3 starting from genomic DNA. The authors ran first-round PCR with primers specific to each TRBV and TRBJ gene. TCRdb passed the multiplex PCR reads through MiXCR, listing each CDR3 protein once. The sample holds around 63,000 distinct CDR3 sequences, about 30% seen once. With 0 bases removed from V and 6 bases from J, the gap between germline ends came to 14 bases. CDR3 size: 15 residues. Germline V lookup: CDR1 SGHRS, CDR2 YFSETQ. The rearrangement uses TRBV5-1 and TRBJ2-3, with unresolved D. The TCR comes from a donor at least 50 years old with non-small cell lung cancer. The sequenced sample was PBMCs, obtained before or after stereotactic body radiation therapy (not recorded which). Here the CDR3 DNA reads TGCGCCAGCAGCTTGGTAGCTAGGAGAGCCGATACGCAGTATTTT. This codes for CASSLVARRADTQYF.